Below, 10 T cell receptor beta chains from the same sample are listed, as sequenced in a study of T cell changes during pregnancy in multiple sclerosis. Here immunoSEQ multiplex PCR was the method, and the copy in TCRdb shows in-frame clones only, minus some. Of some 39,000 clones in the sample, around 90% are singletons; the top ten hold over 0.3%. The sequencing here drew on CD4+ T cells from peripheral blood mononuclear cells, taken in the third trimester of pregnancy. These receptor sequences come from a female donor in good health, enrolled as a control in a pregnancy study.

The chain has TRBV10-3 and TRBJ2-1; 12 bases are a match to TRBD2. V lost 6 bases to trimming and J lost 3 bases; unmatched junction nucleotides: 6. The CDR3 loop spans 16 amino acids. Germline V lookup: CDR1 ENHRY, CDR2 SYGVKD. In DNA, the CDR3 is TGTGCCATCAGAGCTTCGACTAGCGGGGGCTACAATGAGCAGTTCTTC. As protein: CAIRASTSGGYNEQFF.

The V call is TRBV28, the J call TRBJ1-5; 8 bases match TRBD1. The germline gives CDR1 MDHEN, CDR2 SYDVKM. Unmatched junction bases numbered 7, after V lost 5 bases and J lost 4 bases. CDR3 length: 15 residues. The CDR3, as DNA: TGTGCCAGCAGTCGTACAGGGGGGACTAATCAGCCCCAGCATTTT. Translating gives CASSRTGGTNQPQHF. Full variable domain (outside the CDR3, taken from reference TRBV28 and TRBJ1-5): DVKVTQSSRYLVKRTGEKVFLECVQDMDHENMFWYRQDPGLGLRLIYFSYDVKMKEKGDIPEGYSVSREKKERFSLILESASTNQTSMYLCASSRTGGTNQPQHFGDGTRLSIL.

The table lists this clone with a few counts. This chain joins TRBV30 and TRBJ1-1; no clear D. CDR3 length: 13 amino acids. Trimming removed 0 bases at V and 3 bases at J, with 8 bases between. Germline CDR1 and CDR2: GTSNPN and SVGIG (reference sequence). CDR3 nucleotides: TGTGCCTGGAGTGTAGCCGAGGACACTGAAGCTTTCTTT. Amino acid sequence: CAWSVAEDTEAFF.

This clone counts as medium-sized. V is TRBV5-1 and J is TRBJ1-3; the match to TRBD1 covers 7 bases. The CDR3 runs to 14 residues. V shed 4 bases, J shed 3 bases, and the junction held 4 bases outside the gene matches. Germline assignment: CDR1 SGHRS and CDR2 YFSETQ. Written as DNA, the CDR3 is TGCGCCAGCAGCATTACAGGGGATGGAAACACCATATATTTT. It encodes CASSITGDGNTIYF.

The chain uses TRBV19 and TRBJ2-7, with TRBD2 matching over 11 bases. CDR1 is LNHDA and CDR2 is SQIVND in the germline V gene (reference sequence). The CDR3 is 14 residues long. Trimming at V came to 5 bases and at J to 4 bases, leaving 4 bases not matched to a gene. CDR3 sequence (DNA): TGTGCCAGTAGTCCTAGCGGGAGGAAATACGAGCAGTACTTC. It codes for CASSPSGRKYEQYF.

This sequence joins TRBV29-1 and TRBJ2-3; 8 nucleotides agree with TRBD2. CDR3 length: 15 amino acids. Trimming removed 7 bases from V and 2 bases from J; junction bases left unmatched: 11. Germline CDR1 and CDR2: SQVTM and ANQGSEA. Written as DNA, the CDR3 is TGCAGCGCTGGGGGGGGACTAGGAACCACAGATACGCAGTATTTT. Protein product: CSAGGGLGTTDTQYF.

This chain uses TRBV19 with TRBJ2-2; 8 bases are a match to TRBD2. CDR3 size: 15 residues. Germline assignment: CDR1 LNHDA and CDR2 SQIVND (reference sequence). The V gene end was trimmed by 5 bases and the J gene end by 7 bases; junction bases not matched to a gene: 9. CDR3 loop: CASSFPSGGGGELFF. The CDR3 DNA reads TGTGCCAGTAGTTTCCCAAGCGGGGGAGGCGGGGAGCTGTTTTTT.

The sample holds one count of this clone. The V and J genes are TRBV5-1 and TRBJ2-5, with 8 bases fitting TRBD1. The CDR3 runs 15 residues. Germline loops: CDR1 SGHRS, CDR2 YFSETQ. The V segment lost 2 bases and the J segment 11 bases; nucleotides outside the gene matches: 14. DNA of the CDR3: TGCGCCAGCAGCTTTGATTATGACAGGGGAAAAGAGCAGTACTTC. Translating gives CASSFDYDRGKEQYF.

This sequence joins TRBV19 and TRBJ1-5; 7 nucleotides match TRBD1. V lost 10 bases and J lost 0; bases outside the gene matches: 9. CDR1 LNHDA and CDR2 SQIVND come from the germline V gene (reference sequence). The CDR3 sequence is 15 residues long. CDR3 protein: CATKGGGFSNQPQHF. For the CDR3, the DNA is TGTGCCACCAAAGGAGGGGGCTTTAGCAATCAGCCCCAGCATTTT. The variable domain in full, with the rest retrieved from reference TRBV19 and TRBJ1-5, is DGGITQSPKYLFRKEGQNVTLSCEQNLNHDAMYWYRQDPGQGLRLIYYSQIVNDFQKGDIAEGYSVSREKKESFPLTVTSAQKNPTAFYLCATKGGGFSNQPQHFGDGTRLSIL.

This chain uses TRBV30 with TRBJ1-2, with D tentatively TRBD1 (5 bases). Germline loops: CDR1 GTSNPN, CDR2 SVGIG (reference sequence). Trimming removed 0 bases from V and 4 bases from J, with 18 bases in between. There are 16 residues in the CDR3. The CDR3 region has the DNA TGTGCCTGGAGTGTAAGGCGGGACCCATCCCGCTATGGCTACACCTTC. Protein product: CAWSVRRDPSRYGYTF.